This TCR beta chain appears in the sequencing data of a study of early T cells in non-severe SARS-CoV-2 infection. Study details: Sequencing was performed on bulk RNA from unsorted whole blood, leaving chains unpaired. General observations from the study: The matching step, a VDJdb search, favored anti-spike CD8 responses and missed private and CD4 specificities.

TCRdb independently ran MiXCR on the 5' RACE reads; one entry per CDR3 protein. There are under 60,000 distinct CDR3 sequences in the sample; 9.3% occur only once, and roughly 20% lies in the top ten. The germline CDR1 and CDR2 sequences are SGHTA and FQGNSA. V shed 3 bases, J shed 5 bases, and the junction held 1 base outside the gene matches. This CDR3 has 14 residues. To note about this clonotype: Antigen unknown.

The receptor's source is an adult who was a healthcare worker with PCR-confirmed SARS-CoV-2 infection or an uninfected control (not recorded which). The sequenced sample consisted of whole blood. This rearrangement joins TRBV7-2 to TRBJ2-1; 10 nucleotides align to TRBD2. The CDR3 DNA is TGTGCCAGCAGCTTTAGCGGGGGGAACAATGAGCAGTTCTTC. As protein: CASSFSGGNNEQFF.